The TCR beta chain described here comes from a study of breast tumors, draining lymph nodes, adjacent tissues. General study findings and limits: Tumor and nontumor repertoires were significantly more similar in luminal-like than in basal-like breast cancer. Most tumor T cells seemingly derive from lymph node, then expand in tumor. The lymph node origin of tumor T cells was framed as consistent with a hypothesis, not demonstrated. Tumor repertoires ranked between lymph nodes and nontumor tissue in diversity, with V and J gene preferences.

The lymph nodes were axillary draining lymph nodes from breast cancer patients. About this clonotype itself: Antigen specificity is unknown.

Germline V lookup: CDR1 SGHAT, CDR2 FQNNGV. The V end lost 3 bases, the J end lost 8 bases, and 15 bases lay between the germline ends. This CDR3 contains 14 residues. TCRdb analysed the multiplex PCR reads with MiXCR anew, one entry per CDR3 protein. The sample consists of about 180,000 distinct CDR3 sequences, about 33% of them appearing once. The source is a female donor with breast cancer. Some clones in this sample may be carry-over from other donors' samples. Sample: axillary lymph node tissue. This chain links TRBV11-2 with TRBJ2-3; no clear D gene. For the CDR3, the DNA is TGTGCCAGCAGCTTTGATAGATTGGCAGGTACGCAGTATTTT. It specifies CASSFDRLAGTQYF.